This TCR beta chain was identified in a study of OX40 agonist ivuxolimab in advanced cancers. This CDR3 has 15 residues. Trimming took 7 bases from V and 4 from J; bases not matched to a gene: 8. Germline CDR1 and CDR2: MNHEY and SMNVEV (reference sequence). Measured with immunoSEQ multiplex PCR; TCRdb has only the in-frame clones, and not every one. In the table there are more than 75,000 clones, roughly 80% of which are singletons. The clonotype comes from an adult with an advanced solid tumor such as melanoma, head and neck, liver or kidney cancer. This material consisted of CD4+ or CD8+ T cells sorted from blood, taken in a trial of the OX40 agonist ivuxolimab. The chain carries TRBV27 and TRBJ2-2; 8 positions match TRBD1. The DNA for the CDR3 is TGTGCCAGCACCCGGACAGGGCCAGGCACCGGGGAGCTGTTTTTT. Encoded protein: CASTRTGPGTGELFF.